This record concerns one TCR beta chain sequence. Its antigen is not yet known. No base quality information exists; no much larger clone differs at one position. The method was the immunoSEQ multiplex PCR assay. The multiplex PCR relied on a mix of 60 forward primers for TCR Vbeta segments and 13 reverse primers for TCR Jbeta segments. A multiplex PCR assay on genomic DNA amplified the CDR3 region of rearranged TCR beta genes. The amplified TCR beta libraries were sequenced on the Illumina HiSeq System as 87-base-pair reads. The source study handled its data this way. In a later analysis, tens of millions of unique TCR beta chains were counted across the approximately 620 repertoires, and roughly 11 million of these chains were shared by at least two donors. Raw reads were error-corrected and collapsed into unique sequences by a nearest-neighbor algorithm in which closely related sequences were merged to remove PCR and sequencing errors. CDR3 sequences were aligned to IMGT reference sequences to assign V, D and J gene segments. For a sequence to be retained, a match of at least six nucleotides was required to both a V gene segment and a J gene segment. Rearrangements were classified as productive when the CDR3 lacked stop codons and remained in frame with V and J, and all other rearrangements were classified as non-productive. CDR3 was defined by IMGT convention, running from the second conserved V-encoded cysteine to the conserved J-encoded phenylalanine. Sequences without an unambiguous match to a single V gene segment were excluded from the earlier analysis of almost 600 of the donors. An earlier analysis of about 590 of the donors classified V segments as functional when productive rearrangements were above 56.7% and as segregating when the standard deviation between donors was above 5%. A statistical classification framework was built for diagnosing cytomegalovirus status from the catalog of TCR beta chain sequences. V and J gene assignment, in a later analysis, came from comparing TCR nucleotide sequences with IMGT/GENE-DB human TR gene sequences. In a later analysis, CDR3 sequences and most-parsimonious VDJ recombination scenarios were assigned using the TCRdist pipeline. In a later analysis, every TCR beta chain was defined by the combination of its CDR3 amino acid sequence and its V-gene family, and reads without a unique V-gene family were dropped. To address suspected cross-contamination and a sequencing artifact, a later analysis removed around 590 highly shared, low-generation-probability nucleotide sequences. In a later analysis, a clonal expansion index for each public chain was calculated from normalized within-repertoire ranks of inferred template counts. A later analysis computed generation probabilities with a VDJ recombination model fitted to out-of-frame rearrangements, and checked the results against IGoR. In a later analysis, hypergeometric tests were used to score TCR-TCR, TCR-HLA and TCR-CMV co-occurrence, with a repertoire-size bias correction applied to TCR pairs. In a later analysis, false discovery rates were estimated by permuting HLA or CMV assignments 20 times. In a later analysis, co-occurring TCRs were grouped with DBSCAN, and TCRdist sequence similarity was added when clustering was performed within HLA-allele-positive subsets. For co-occurrence clustering, repertoires with fewer than 30,000 or more than 120,000 public chains were excluded, along with roughly 5 repertoires with anomalous nucleotide sharing. TCRdb holds this immuneACCESS table with in-frame rearrangements only. Some clones are missing; in checked studies, unresolved V genes explain under half, and the rest has no known cause. Clonal size and the V and J genes are those of that table, whereas D and trimming came from the DNA. Within this sample are about 130,000 clones, with less than 80% of them counted one time only. Together, the top ten hold around 6.6% of the sample.

V and J lose 4 bases and 0 bases, and a span of 6 bases separates them. Inclusive of the bounding cysteine and phenylalanine, the CDR3 is 13 residues long. Only CDR3 DNA remains: 39 bases, in frame from the first base. The germline V gene yields WSHSY for CDR1 and SAAADI for CDR2. This record comes from a study of cytomegalovirus exposure and HLA in healthy donors (dated by TCRdb to about 2017). For context, the study as a whole: According to an earlier analysis of 550 to 700 of the donors, about 179 million T cells yielded 117 million unique TCR beta sequences and about 300 Gb of sequence data. Class I and class II HLA loci were covered by the typing at four-digit resolution. Every repertoire in the discovery cohort had been generated on one and the same sequencing platform. The later analysis used no new phenotypic data to find candidate immune exposures, relying instead on TCR beta sequences and their occurrence across donors. To predict cytomegalovirus infection status, the study combined high-throughput TCR immunosequencing, statistical association of individual TCRs with disease status, and machine learning. Among some 410 genotyped donors of the cohort, an average of around 240,000 unique TCR beta nucleotide sequences were sequenced per donor, around a sixth of them non-productive. Along with the roughly 670-subject first cohort, a separate validation cohort of 120 different subjects was used. Donor age, sex, ethnicity and CMV serostatus were collected together with the repertoire data. The aim of the study was to test whether cataloging public T cell receptors could identify signatures of past pathogen exposure. In a later analysis, previously published TCR beta repertoires from 600 to 850 donors were re-analyzed and high-resolution HLA genotyping was added so that TCR occurrence patterns could be studied. An earlier analysis of around 580 of the donors used high-throughput TCR beta sequencing to judge whether each TCR beta V gene segment behaved as functional or pseudogenic. Genome-wide SNP genotypes for about 65% of the roughly 700 donors were used in a later genetic analysis, which treated that subset as a discovery cohort. Using immunosequencing, the study profiled T cell repertoires from 666 subjects and related those repertoires to cytomegalovirus serostatus. Typing coverage varied by locus: roughly 620-640 donors for A, B, C, DRB1 and DQB1; 522 for DQA1; approximately 610 for DPA1; approximately 470 for DPB1. An early release that covered about 600 HLA-typed donors contained approximately 300 gigabases of sequencing data and 85 million to 100 million unique TCR sequences. Five DR-DQ haplotypes were treated as single units for association and clustering because of strong linkage in the cohort. Of the roughly 390 genotyped donors, approximately 83% fell in the genetic ancestry cluster associated with self-reported Caucasian donors.

General study outcomes and caveats: Cytomegalovirus status was reported to be diagnosed by the classifier with high specificity and sensitivity in both the original and validation cohorts. Sequencing depth was assumed to be roughly uniform across donors in the presence/absence analyses, though that assumption may not hold. According to the authors, the approach could potentially be generalized to other disease states and immunological phenotypes. Approximately 16 rarely observed V segments, including chromosome 9 orphons, were excluded from the earlier analysis of about 500 of the donors because counts were too low. According to a later analysis, most CMV-associated TCR beta chains appeared to be HLA-restricted, and the HLA associations seemed to be driven largely by CMV exposure. Immune exposure information for the cohort was limited to CMV serostatus. An earlier analysis of several hundred of the donors showed that most TCR beta V segments appeared in productive rearrangements either about 87% or about 30% of the time, which broadly matched IMGT annotations. A group of highly shared sequence variants was considered likely to be a technical artifact of the sequencing pipeline. Some IMGT-functional V segments, including TRBV6-2 and TRBV6-3, could not be told apart with the 87-base-pair reads, so those segments were excluded. Because HLA typing was unavailable for some donors at each locus, only the typed subset was used in association tests. In a later analysis, TCR association rates were found to vary across HLA loci, with the most associated TCRs seen for DRB1 alleles and the fewest for HLA-C alleles. The study gave a list of more than 150 TCR beta chains associated with cytomegalovirus. A later analysis associated 16,951 TCR beta sequences with specific HLA alleles at a false discovery rate of 0.05. In a later genetic analysis, fewer N-insertions in productive TCRs were reported among donors in an Asian-associated ancestry cluster than the approximately 630-donor mean. A later genetic analysis associated a missense DCLRE1C variant with V-gene and J-gene trimming of TCR beta chains, and an independent cohort replicated the association. Correlated functional status among segregating V segments might be attributable to linkage disequilibrium, but an unknown experimental factor could not be ruled out. In a later analysis, HLA-associated TCR beta chains were found to be more clonally expanded and to have lower generation probabilities than equally common non-associated chains. Most TCR sequences were seen in very few donors, while some public TCRs were found in many individuals. A further reported finding was that TCR beta sequences accurately predicted the HLA-A and HLA-B alleles for most subjects in the first cohort. Only TCR beta chains were sequenced in this cohort, and the absence of alpha or paired-chain data limited detectable features. According to a later analysis, parvovirus B19, influenza, CMV and Epstein-Barr virus appeared linked to several top co-occurrence clusters. Assigning TCR associations to individual alleles was difficult when HLA alleles, especially DR and DQ, strongly co-occurred. A few of the identified cytomegalovirus-associated TCR beta chains were confirmed in vitro to be specific for cytomegalovirus antigens.

The cohort comprised 550 to 700 healthy bone marrow donors. At the time of sampling, every cohort member was nominally healthy, though immune exposures that went unrecorded were likely present. The donor tested CMV seropositive and was one of the 289 seropositive cohort members. Every donor gave a peripheral blood sample, and the peripheral blood mononuclear cells from that sample were used for TCR beta sequencing. The Qiagen DNeasy Blood Extraction Kit was used to extract genomic DNA from the blood cell samples. The sequenced material came from PBMCs. The chain joins TRBV10-2 to TRBJ1-1, with the D gene call left open. This TCR derives from a man aged 35-49 years in good health and CMV-seropositive. The nucleotide sequence reads as follows: TGCGCCAGCAGTGTGGGCGTGAACACTGAAGCTTTCTTT. The resulting protein is CASSVGVNTEAFF.